This TCR beta chain was profiled in a study of T cell responses to AZD1222 COVID-19 vaccine. Study-level points and caveats: Spike-specific TCR breadth and depth rose after two AZD1222 doses. It should be noted that donors were predominantly white British and more often female, and clonal diversity was possibly underestimated.

The repertoire was sequenced with immunoSEQ multiplex PCR; TCRdb's copy has only in-frame clones and lacks some. The sample carries tens of thousands of clones, around 85% recorded once. This CDR3 spans 15 amino acids. CDR1 is MNHEY, CDR2 SVGEGT, per germline. With V trimmed by 4 bases and J by 5 bases, 7 bases remained unmatched. In the case of this clone: Its antigen is not identified.

Second-dose groups at about 4 or about 12 weeks were pooled. The sequence came from an adult who received the AZD1222 COVID-19 vaccine. The chain recombines TRBV6-2 or TRBV6-3 with TRBJ1-2, with 10 nucleotides matching TRBD1. The material sequenced was peripheral blood, taken 28 days after the second AZD1222 dose. Here the CDR3 reads CASSSDRGRLYGYTF. CDR3 DNA sequence: TGTGCCAGCAGTTCCGACAGGGGGCGCTTGTATGGCTACACCTTC.